This T cell receptor beta chain originates from a study of T cells in narcolepsy. The length of the CDR3 is 14 residues. Unmatched junction bases numbered 2, after V lost 0 bases and J lost 3 bases. Germline V lookup: CDR1 SGHDT, CDR2 YYEEEE. This clone was observed a single time. Its antigen remains unknown. General study points: Autoreactive clone sequences were missing from some blood memory CD4+ repertoires.

Assay used: immunoSEQ multiplex PCR; TCRdb lists only in-frame clones, some missing. The data show approximately 32,000 clones, with roughly 90% seen just once and over 0.8% held by the top ten. V and J are TRBV5-6 and TRBJ2-7, with 8 bases that match TRBD2. What was sequenced was CD45RA- memory CD4+ T cells from PBMCs. The sequence derives from a human donor with narcolepsy. The CDR3 DNA is TGTGCCAGCAGCTTGGGGACTAGCTACTACGAGCAGTACTTC. Encoded protein: CASSLGTSYYEQYF.